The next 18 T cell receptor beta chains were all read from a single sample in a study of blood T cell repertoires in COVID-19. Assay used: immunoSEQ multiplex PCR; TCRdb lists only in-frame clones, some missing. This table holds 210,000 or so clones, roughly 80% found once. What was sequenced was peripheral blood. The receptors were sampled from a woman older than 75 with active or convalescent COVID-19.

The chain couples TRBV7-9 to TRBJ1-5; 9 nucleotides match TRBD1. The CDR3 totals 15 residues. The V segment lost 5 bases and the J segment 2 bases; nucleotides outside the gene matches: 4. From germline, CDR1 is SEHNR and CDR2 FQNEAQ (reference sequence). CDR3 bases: TGTGCCAGCAGCGCCCGACAGGGGGGCAATCAGCCCCAGCATTTT. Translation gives CASSARQGGNQPQHF.

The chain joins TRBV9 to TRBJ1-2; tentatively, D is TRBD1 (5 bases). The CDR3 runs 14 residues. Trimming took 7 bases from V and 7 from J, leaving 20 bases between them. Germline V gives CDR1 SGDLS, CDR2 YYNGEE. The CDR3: CASGGGGVPSGYTF. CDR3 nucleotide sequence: TGTGCCAGCGGGGGGGGAGGCGTCCCCTCTGGCTACACCTTC.

CDR3 loop: CASSLSDLGTKNIQYF. CDR3 DNA: TGTGCCAGCAGCCTCAGCGACCTTGGAACCAAAAACATTCAGTACTTC. The V call is TRBV7-3, the J call TRBJ2-4; D not resolved. Germline lookup yields CDR1 SGHTA and CDR2 FQGTGA. The CDR3 is 16 residues long. Trimming shortened V by 5 bases and J by 2 bases, and 16 bases separated the two germline ends.

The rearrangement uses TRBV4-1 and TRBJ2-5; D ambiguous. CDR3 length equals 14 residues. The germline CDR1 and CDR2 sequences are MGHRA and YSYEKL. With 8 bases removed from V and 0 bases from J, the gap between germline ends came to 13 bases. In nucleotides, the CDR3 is TGCGCCAGCTCAGAGATCCGGGACCAAGAGACCCAGTACTTC. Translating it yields CASSEIRDQETQYF.

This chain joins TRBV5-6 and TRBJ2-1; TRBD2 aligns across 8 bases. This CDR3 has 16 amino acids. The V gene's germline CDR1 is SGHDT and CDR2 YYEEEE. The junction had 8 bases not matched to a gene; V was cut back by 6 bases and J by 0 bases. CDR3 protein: CASKDSGTSSYNEQFF. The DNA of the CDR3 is TGTGCCAGCAAGGACTCGGGGACTAGCTCCTACAATGAGCAGTTCTTC. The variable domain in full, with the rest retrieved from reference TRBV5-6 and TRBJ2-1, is DAGVTQSPTHLIKTRGQQVTLRCSPKSGHDTVSWYQQALGQGPQFIFQYYEEEERQRGNFPDRFSGHQFPNYSSELNVNALLLGDSALYLCASKDSGTSSYNEQFFGPGTRLTVL.

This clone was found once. DNA of the CDR3: TGTGCCAGCTCACCACCGGGGGGGATCAACTACGAGCAGTACTTC. Translation gives CASSPPGGINYEQYF. The chain links TRBV18 to TRBJ2-7; the match to TRBD2 covers 7 bases. CDR1 and CDR2 from the germline V gene are KGHSH and LQKENI. The V gene end was trimmed by 0 bases and the J gene end by 3 bases; junction bases not matched to a gene: 5. This CDR3 contains 15 residues.

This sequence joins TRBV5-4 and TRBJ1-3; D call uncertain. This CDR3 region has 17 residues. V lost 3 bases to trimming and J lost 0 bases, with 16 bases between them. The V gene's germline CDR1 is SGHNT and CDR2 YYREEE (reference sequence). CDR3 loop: CASSSRDGVYSGNTIYF. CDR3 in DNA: TGTGCCAGCAGCTCTCGGGATGGGGTCTACTCTGGAAACACCATATATTTT. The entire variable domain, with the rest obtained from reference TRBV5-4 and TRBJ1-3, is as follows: ETGVTQSPTHLIKTRGQQVTLRCSSQSGHNTVSWYQQALGQGPQFIFQYYREEENGRGNFPPRFSGLQFPNYSSELNVNALELDDSALYLCASSSRDGVYSGNTIYFGEGSWLTVV.

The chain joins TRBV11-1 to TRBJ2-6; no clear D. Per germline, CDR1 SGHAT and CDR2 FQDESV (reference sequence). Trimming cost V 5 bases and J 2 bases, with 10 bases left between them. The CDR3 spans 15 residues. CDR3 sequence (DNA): TGTGCCAGCAGCCATAGTGCTACTGGGGCCAACGTCCTGACTTTC. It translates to CASSHSATGANVLTF. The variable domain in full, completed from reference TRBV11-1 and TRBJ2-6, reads EAEVAQSPRYKITEKSQAVAFWCDPISGHATLYWYRQILGQGPELLVQFQDESVVDDSQLPKDRFSAERLKGVDSTLKIQPAELGDSAMYLCASSHSATGANVLTFGAGSRLTVL.

The CDR3 sequence is CASRVQGEGDQPQHF. CDR3 coding DNA: TGTGCCAGCAGGGTGCAGGGTGAAGGAGATCAGCCCCAGCATTTT. The rearrangement uses TRBV6-5 and TRBJ1-5; D might be TRBD1 (5 bases). Germline V CDR1 and CDR2: MNHEY, SVGAGI. This CDR3 contains 15 residues. Trimming cost V 6 bases and J 5 bases, with 17 bases left between them.

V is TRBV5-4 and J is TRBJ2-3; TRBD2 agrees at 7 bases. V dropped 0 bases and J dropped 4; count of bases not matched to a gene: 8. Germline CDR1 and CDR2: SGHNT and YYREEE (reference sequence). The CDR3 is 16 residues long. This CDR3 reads CASSLAGGRISDTQYF. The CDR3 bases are TGTGCCAGCAGCTTGGCTGGCGGGAGAATCTCAGATACGCAGTATTTT. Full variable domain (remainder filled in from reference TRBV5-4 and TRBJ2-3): ETGVTQSPTHLIKTRGQQVTLRCSSQSGHNTVSWYQQALGQGPQFIFQYYREEENGRGNFPPRFSGLQFPNYSSELNVNALELDDSALYLCASSLAGGRISDTQYFGPGTRLTVL.

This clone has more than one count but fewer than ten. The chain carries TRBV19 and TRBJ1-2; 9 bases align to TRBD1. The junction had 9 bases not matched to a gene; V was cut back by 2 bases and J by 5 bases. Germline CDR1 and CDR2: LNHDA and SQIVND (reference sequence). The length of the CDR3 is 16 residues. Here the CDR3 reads CASSIPQQGAGYGYTF. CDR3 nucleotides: TGTGCCAGTAGTATACCCCAACAGGGGGCAGGGTATGGCTACACCTTC.

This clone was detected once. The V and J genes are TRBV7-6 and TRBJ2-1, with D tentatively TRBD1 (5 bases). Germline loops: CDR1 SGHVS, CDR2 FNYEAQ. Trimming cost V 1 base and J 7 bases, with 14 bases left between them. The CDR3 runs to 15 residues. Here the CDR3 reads CASSLVGAGKNEQFF. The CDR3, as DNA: TGTGCCAGCAGCTTAGTTGGGGCAGGGAAGAATGAGCAGTTCTTC.

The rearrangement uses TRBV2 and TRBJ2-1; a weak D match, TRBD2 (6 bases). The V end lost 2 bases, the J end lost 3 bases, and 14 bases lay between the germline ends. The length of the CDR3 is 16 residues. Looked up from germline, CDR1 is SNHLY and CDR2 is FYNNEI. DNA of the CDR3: TGTGCCAGCAGTGAAACTGGGACTTGGGGCTACAATGAGCAGTTCTTC. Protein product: CASSETGTWGYNEQFF.

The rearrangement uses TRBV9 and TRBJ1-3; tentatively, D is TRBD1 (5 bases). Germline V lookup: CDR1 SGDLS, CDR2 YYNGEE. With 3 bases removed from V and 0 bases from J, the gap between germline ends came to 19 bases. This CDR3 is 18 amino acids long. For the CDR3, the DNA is TGTGCCAGCAGCGCCGCTCCGACCGGGACTCACTCTGGAAACACCATATATTTT. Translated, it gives CASSAAPTGTHSGNTIYF.

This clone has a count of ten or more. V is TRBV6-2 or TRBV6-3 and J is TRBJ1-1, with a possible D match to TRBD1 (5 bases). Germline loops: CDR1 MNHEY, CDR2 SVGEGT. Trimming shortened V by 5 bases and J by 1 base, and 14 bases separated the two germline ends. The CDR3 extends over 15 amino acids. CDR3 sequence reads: CASSPRQPKNTEAFF. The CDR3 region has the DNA TGTGCCAGCAGTCCCCGACAGCCTAAGAACACTGAAGCTTTCTTT.

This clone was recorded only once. The CDR3 loop is CASIEAGSNTQYF. DNA for the CDR3: TGTGCCAGCATAGAGGCAGGGTCCAATACGCAGTATTTT. J is TRBJ2-3 and V is TRBV6-5, with a possible D match to TRBD1 (5 bases). With 7 bases removed from V and 7 bases from J, the gap between germline ends came to 15 bases. Germline CDR1 is MNHEY and CDR2 is SVGAGI. The CDR3 has 13 amino acids.

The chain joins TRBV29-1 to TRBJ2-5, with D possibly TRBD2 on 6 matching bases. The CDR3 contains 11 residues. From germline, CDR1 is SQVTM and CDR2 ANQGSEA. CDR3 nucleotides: TGCAGGGTGGAGCGGGCGGAGACCCAGTACTTC. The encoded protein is CRVERAETQYF.

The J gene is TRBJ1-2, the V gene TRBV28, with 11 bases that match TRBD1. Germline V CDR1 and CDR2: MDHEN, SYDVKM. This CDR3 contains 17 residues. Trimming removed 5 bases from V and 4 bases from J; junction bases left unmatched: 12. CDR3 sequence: CASSESGTGGYSYGYTF. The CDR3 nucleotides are TGTGCCAGCAGTGAATCCGGGACAGGGGGATATTCCTATGGCTACACCTTC.